This T cell receptor beta chain was recorded in a study of shared clonotypes between healthy human individuals. This clone was detected a few times. Profiled with immunoSEQ multiplex PCR; TCRdb holds only in-frame clones, not every one. The table shows some 87,000 clones, with 60% to 70% occurring only once. CD8 memory fractions consisted of CD45RO+ and CCR7-negative CD45RA+ TemRA cells together. This receptor was obtained from a man aged 30-40 years in good health. The sequenced sample consisted of memory CD8+ T cells sorted from blood. Subset in this sample: CD45RO+ cells pooled with CCR7-negative TemRA cells.

The CDR3: CARGLAGVPSSYNEQFF. CDR3 coding DNA: TGTGCCAGAGGACTAGCGGGAGTCCCGAGCTCCTACAATGAGCAGTTCTTC. V and J are TRBV11-3 and TRBJ2-1, with 13 bases identical to TRBD2. Germline-derived CDR1 and CDR2 are SGHNT and YENEEA. With 9 bases clipped from V and 0 bases from J, the junction kept 8 bases outside the gene matches. The CDR3 covers 17 residues.